This T cell receptor (beta chain) was captured in a study of blood T cell repertoires in COVID-19. Followed longitudinally, the Seattle patients had been enrolled during active infection. Trimming shortened V by 5 bases and J by 5 bases, and 16 bases separated the two germline ends. This CDR3 contains 14 residues. Germline V gene data show CDR1 as MDHEN and CDR2 as SYDVKM. Using immunoSEQ multiplex PCR, the repertoire was profiled, and TCRdb retains in-frame clones only, with some absent. The sample contains around 150,000 clones, 80% to 90% of which appear only once. The sequence came from a woman in her 70s with COVID-19, enrolled during active disease. The chain has TRBV28 and TRBJ2-7, with D perhaps TRBD1 (5 bases). The sample comprised peripheral blood. The CDR3 loop reads CASSPTGSPNEQYF. CDR3 nucleotides: TGTGCCAGCAGTCCTACAGGATCGCCCAACGAGCAGTACTTC.